This TCR beta chain was documented in a study of T-cell memory formation after mild COVID-19. Looking at the study overall: TCR clusters were largely donor specific.

Comments on this clonotype: Its specificity is unknown.

Via MiXCR, TCRdb re-called the 5' RACE reads, giving one row per CDR3 protein. The sample has about 340,000 distinct CDR3 sequences; 13% are singletons. The CDR3 contains 15 residues. Germline CDR1 and CDR2: SEHNR and FQNEAQ (reference sequence). Trimming at V came to 5 bases and at J to 7 bases, leaving 8 bases not matched to a gene. Study-level results: Pre-infection memory carried some responding clones, suggesting that cross-reactive memory joined. Mainly in CM and EM were contracting CD4+ clones; CD8+ were in EMRA.

V usage is TRBV7-9 and J usage is TRBJ2-1, with 10 bases aligning to TRBD2. The clonotype was recovered from a man aged 18 to 30 who had mild COVID-19 (a few samples of this study predate the infection). Cell type and time point are not known. The sequencing sample was made of PBMCs or a T cell subset sorted from them (not recorded which). The CDR3: CASSHSGRAGNEQFF. The CDR3 DNA follows: TGTGCCAGCAGCCACAGCGGGAGGGCCGGGAATGAGCAGTTCTTC.